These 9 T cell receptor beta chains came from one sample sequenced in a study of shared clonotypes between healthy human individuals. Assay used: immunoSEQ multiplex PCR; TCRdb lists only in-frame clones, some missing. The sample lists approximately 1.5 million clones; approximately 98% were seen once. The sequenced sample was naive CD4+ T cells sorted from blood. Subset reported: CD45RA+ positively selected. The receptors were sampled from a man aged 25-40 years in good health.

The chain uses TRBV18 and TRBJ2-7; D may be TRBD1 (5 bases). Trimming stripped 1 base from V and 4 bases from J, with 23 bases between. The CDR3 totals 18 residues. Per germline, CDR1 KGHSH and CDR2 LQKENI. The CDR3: CASSPRAVTGSKGYEQYF. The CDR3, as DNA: TGTGCCAGCTCACCACGGGCTGTTACGGGTTCAAAGGGGTACGAGCAGTACTTC.

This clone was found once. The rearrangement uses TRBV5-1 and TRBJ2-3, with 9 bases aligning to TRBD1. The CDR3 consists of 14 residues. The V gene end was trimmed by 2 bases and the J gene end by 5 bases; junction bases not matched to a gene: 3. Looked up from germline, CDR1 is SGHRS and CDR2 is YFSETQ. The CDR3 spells CASSFGTGLDTQYF. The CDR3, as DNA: TGCGCCAGCAGCTTTGGGACAGGGTTAGATACGCAGTATTTT.

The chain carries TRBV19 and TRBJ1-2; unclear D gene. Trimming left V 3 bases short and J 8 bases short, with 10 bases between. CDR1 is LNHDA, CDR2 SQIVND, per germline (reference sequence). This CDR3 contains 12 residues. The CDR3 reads CASSMPGSGYTF. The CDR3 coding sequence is TGTGCCAGTAGTATGCCGGGGTCGGGCTACACCTTC.

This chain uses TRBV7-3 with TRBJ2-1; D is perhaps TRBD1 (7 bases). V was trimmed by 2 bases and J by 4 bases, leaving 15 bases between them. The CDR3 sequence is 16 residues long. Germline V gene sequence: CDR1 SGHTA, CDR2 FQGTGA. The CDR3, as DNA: TGTGCCAGCAGCTTAGGAGGGACGACAGGGTACAATGAGCAGTTCTTC. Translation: CASSLGGTTGYNEQFF.

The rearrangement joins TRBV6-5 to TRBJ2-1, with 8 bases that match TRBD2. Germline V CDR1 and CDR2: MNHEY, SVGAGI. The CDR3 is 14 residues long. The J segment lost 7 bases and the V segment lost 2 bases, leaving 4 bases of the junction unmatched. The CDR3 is CASSYRLAKNEQFF. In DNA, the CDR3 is TGTGCCAGCAGTTACAGACTAGCGAAGAATGAGCAGTTCTTC.

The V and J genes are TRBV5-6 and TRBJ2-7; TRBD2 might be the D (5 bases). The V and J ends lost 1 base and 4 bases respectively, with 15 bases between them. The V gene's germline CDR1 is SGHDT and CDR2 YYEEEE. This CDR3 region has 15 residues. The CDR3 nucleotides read TGTGCCAGCAGCTTGCCGTTCCGGGAAGCGTACGAGCAGTACTTC. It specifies CASSLPFREAYEQYF.

CDR3 in amino acids: CASSQDRQGFYEQYF. CDR3 nucleotides: TGCGCCAGCAGCCAAGATAGACAGGGGTTCTACGAGCAGTACTTC. The chain links TRBV4-1 to TRBJ2-7; the match to TRBD1 covers 8 bases. Germline V gene data show CDR1 as MGHRA and CDR2 as YSYEKL. V gave up 0 bases and J gave up 3 bases; unmatched junction bases: 4. This CDR3 comprises 15 residues.

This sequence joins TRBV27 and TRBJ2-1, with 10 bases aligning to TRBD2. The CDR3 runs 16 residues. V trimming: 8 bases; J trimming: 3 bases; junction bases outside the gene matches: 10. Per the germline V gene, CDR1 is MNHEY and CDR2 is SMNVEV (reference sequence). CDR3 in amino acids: CASWGTGTSVYNEQFF. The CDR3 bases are TGTGCCAGCTGGGGTACCGGGACTAGCGTCTACAATGAGCAGTTCTTC.

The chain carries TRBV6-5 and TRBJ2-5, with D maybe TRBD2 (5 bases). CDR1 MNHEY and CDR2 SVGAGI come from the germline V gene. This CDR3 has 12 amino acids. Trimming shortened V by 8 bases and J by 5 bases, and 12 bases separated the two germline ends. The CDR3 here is CASLGAAETQYF. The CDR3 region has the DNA TGTGCCAGCCTGGGAGCTGCCGAGACCCAGTACTTC.